This T cell receptor beta chain came from a study of patients and donors after allogeneic stem cell transplantation. In this sample, this clonotype turned up many times. Looked up from germline, CDR1 is LNHDA and CDR2 is SQIVND (reference sequence). Deletions cut 9 bases from V and 1 base from J, with 6 bases between. The CDR3 is 11 residues long. TCRdb passed the RT-PCR reads through MiXCR, listing each CDR3 protein once. This table has a few hundred thousand distinct CDR3 sequences, over 12% appearing once. The chain combines TRBV19 with TRBJ1-2; D call uncertain. The sequence was obtained from a human donor who was either an allogeneic HSCT recipient or a stem cell or donor lymphocyte infusion donor (not recorded which). It is not recorded whose cells these are; they may come from a transplant donor. Sample: blood, either unsorted or a sorted T cell fraction (not recorded which). This chain's CDR3 is CASGFNYGYTF. As DNA, the CDR3 is TGTGCCAGCGGGTTTAACTATGGCTACACCTTC. The full variable domain, completed using reference TRBV19 and TRBJ1-2, is DGGITQSPKYLFRKEGQNVTLSCEQNLNHDAMYWYRQDPGQGLRLIYYSQIVNDFQKGDIAEGYSVSREKKESFPLTVTSAQKNPTAFYLCASGFNYGYTFGSGTRLTVV.